The clone carrying this T cell receptor (beta chain) was observed a handful of times. The data stem from a study of early T cells in non-severe SARS-CoV-2 infection. Germline V gene data show CDR1 as KGHSH and CDR2 as LQKENI. With 2 bases clipped from V and 7 bases from J, the junction kept 6 bases outside the gene matches. The CDR3 spans 15 residues. In TCRdb, the 5' RACE reads were re-called with MiXCR into one record per CDR3 protein. The table shows some 40,000 distinct CDR3 sequences, with 3.9% occurring only once. Sequencing was done on a sample of whole blood. The rearrangement links TRBV18 to TRBJ2-1; 9 bases are shared with TRBD2. The TCR comes from an adult who was a healthcare worker with PCR-confirmed SARS-CoV-2 infection or an uninfected control (not recorded which). Written as DNA, the CDR3 is TGTGCCAGCTCACCAGGGCTCACTAGCGGGAATGAGCAGTTCTTC. This codes for CASSPGLTSGNEQFF.